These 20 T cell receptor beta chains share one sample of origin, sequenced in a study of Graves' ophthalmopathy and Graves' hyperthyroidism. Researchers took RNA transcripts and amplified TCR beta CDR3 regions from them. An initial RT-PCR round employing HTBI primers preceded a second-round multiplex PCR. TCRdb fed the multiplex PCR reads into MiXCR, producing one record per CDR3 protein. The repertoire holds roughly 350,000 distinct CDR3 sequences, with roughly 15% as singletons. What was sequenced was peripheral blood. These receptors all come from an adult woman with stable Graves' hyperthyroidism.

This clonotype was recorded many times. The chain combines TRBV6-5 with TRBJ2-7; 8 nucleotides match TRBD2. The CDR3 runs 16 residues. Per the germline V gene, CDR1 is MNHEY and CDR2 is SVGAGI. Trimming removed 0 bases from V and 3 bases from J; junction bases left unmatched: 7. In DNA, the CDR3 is TGTGCCAGCAGTTACTCGGGACTAGGGGGGGGCTACGAGCAGTACTTC. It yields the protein CASSYSGLGGGYEQYF.

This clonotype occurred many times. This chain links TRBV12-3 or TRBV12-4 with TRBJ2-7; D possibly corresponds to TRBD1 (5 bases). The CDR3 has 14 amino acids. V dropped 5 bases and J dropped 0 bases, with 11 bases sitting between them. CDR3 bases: TGTGCCAGCAGTGACAGTCTGAGCTCCTACGAGCAGTACTTC. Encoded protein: CASSDSLSSYEQYF.

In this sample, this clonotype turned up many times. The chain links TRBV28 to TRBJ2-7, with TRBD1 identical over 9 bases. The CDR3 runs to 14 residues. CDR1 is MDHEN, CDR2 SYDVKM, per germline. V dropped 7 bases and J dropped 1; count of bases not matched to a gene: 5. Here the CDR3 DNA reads TGTGCCAGCACCACGGGACAGGGATCCTACGAGCAGTACTTC. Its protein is CASTTGQGSYEQYF.

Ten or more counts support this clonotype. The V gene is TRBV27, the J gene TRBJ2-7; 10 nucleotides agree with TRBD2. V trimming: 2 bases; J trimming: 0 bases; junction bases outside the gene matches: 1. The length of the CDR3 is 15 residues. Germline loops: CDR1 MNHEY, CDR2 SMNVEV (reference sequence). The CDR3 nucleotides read TGTGCCAGCAGTTTAAGCGGGAGGGCCTCCTACGAGCAGTACTTC. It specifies CASSLSGRASYEQYF.

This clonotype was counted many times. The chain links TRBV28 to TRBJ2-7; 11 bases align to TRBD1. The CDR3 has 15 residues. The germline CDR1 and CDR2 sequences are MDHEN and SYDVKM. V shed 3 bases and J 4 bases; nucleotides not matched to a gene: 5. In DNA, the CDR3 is TGTGCCAGCAGTTTCCGGACAGGGGGCGGGTACGAGCAGTACTTC. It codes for CASSFRTGGGYEQYF.

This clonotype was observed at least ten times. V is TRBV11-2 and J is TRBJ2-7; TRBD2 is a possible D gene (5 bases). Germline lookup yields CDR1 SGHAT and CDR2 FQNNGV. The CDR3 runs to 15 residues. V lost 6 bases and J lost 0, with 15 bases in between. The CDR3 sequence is CASRFVIGSSYEQYF. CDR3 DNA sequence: TGTGCCAGCAGGTTCGTTATAGGGAGCTCCTACGAGCAGTACTTC. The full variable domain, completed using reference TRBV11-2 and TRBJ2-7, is EAGVAQSPRYKIIEKRQSVAFWCNPISGHATLYWYQQILGQGPKLLIQFQNNGVVDDSQLPKDRFSAERLKGVDSTLKIQPAKLEDSAVYLCASRFVIGSSYEQYFGPGTRLTVT.

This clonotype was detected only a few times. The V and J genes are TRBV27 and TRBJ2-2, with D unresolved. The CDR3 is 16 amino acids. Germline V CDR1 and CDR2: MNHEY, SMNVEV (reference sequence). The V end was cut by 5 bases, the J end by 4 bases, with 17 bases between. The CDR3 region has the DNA TGTGCCAGCAGTGACCGACCAGTAGGCCCCACCGGGGAGCTGTTTTTT. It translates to CASSDRPVGPTGELFF.

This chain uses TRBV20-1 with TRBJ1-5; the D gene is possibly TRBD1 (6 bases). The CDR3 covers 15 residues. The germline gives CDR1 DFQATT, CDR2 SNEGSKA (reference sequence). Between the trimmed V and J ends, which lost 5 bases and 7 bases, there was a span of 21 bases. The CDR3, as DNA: TGCAGTGCTGGATCCGACCCTAGACAGGTCCAGCCCCAGCATTTT. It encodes CSAGSDPRQVQPQHF.

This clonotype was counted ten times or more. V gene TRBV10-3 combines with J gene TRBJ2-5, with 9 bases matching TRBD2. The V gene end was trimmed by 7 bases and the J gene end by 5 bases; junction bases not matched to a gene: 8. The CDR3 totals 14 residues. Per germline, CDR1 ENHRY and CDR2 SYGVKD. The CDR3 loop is CAITAGLAGETQYF. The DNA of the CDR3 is TGTGCCATCACCGCGGGACTAGCCGGGGAGACCCAGTACTTC.

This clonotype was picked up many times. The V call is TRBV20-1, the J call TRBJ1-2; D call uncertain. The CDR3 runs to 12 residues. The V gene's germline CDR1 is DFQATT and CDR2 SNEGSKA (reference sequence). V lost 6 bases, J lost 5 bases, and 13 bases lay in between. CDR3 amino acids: CSAPRRTYGYTF. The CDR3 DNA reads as TGCAGTGCGCCCCGCAGGACTTATGGCTACACCTTC.

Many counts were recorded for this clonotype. The CDR3 DNA reads as TGTGCCAGCAGTACCCTATCGAGGGGCAGTAGGGAGACCCAGTACTTC. This sequence encodes CASSTLSRGSRETQYF. The chain employs TRBV6-6 and TRBJ2-5; possibly TRBD1 or TRBD2 for D (5 bases each). Between the trimmed V and J ends, which lost 5 bases and 5 bases, there was a span of 21 bases. The CDR3 spans 16 residues. Germline assignment: CDR1 MNHNY and CDR2 SVGAGI (reference sequence).

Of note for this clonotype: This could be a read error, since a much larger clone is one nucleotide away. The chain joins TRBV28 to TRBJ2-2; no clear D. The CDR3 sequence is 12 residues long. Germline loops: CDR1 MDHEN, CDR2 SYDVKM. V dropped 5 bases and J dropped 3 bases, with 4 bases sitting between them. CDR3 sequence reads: CASSKHTGELFF. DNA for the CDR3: TGTGCCAGCAGTAAACACACCGGGGAGCTGTTTTTT.

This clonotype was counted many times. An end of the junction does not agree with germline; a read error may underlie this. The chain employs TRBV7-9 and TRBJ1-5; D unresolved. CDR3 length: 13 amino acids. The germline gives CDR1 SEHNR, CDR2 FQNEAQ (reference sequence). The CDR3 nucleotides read TGTGCCAGCAGTTTAGGTCTTGGGCAGCCCCAGCATTTT. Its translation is CASSLGLGQPQHF. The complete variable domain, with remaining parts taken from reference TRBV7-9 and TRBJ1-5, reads DTGVSQNPRHKITKRGQNVTFRCDPISEHNRLYWYRQTLGQGPEFLTYFQNEAQLEKSRLLSDRFSAERPKGSFSTLEIQRTEQGDSAMYLCASSLGLGQPQHFGDGTRLSIL.

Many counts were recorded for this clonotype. CDR3 DNA sequence: TGTGCCAGCAGTGACTATCGACTAGCGGGAGGACTCCAAGAGACCCAGTACTTC. It translates to CASSDYRLAGGLQETQYF. This chain links TRBV6-1 with TRBJ2-5, with 13 bases lining up with TRBD2. CDR3 length equals 18 residues. V dropped 3 bases and J dropped 1; count of bases not matched to a gene: 8. Germline V CDR1 and CDR2: MNHNS, SASEGT.

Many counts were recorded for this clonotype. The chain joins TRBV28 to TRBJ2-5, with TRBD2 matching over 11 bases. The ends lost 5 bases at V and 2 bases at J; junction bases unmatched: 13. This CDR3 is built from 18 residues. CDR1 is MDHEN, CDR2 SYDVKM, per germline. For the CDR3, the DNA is TGTGCCAGCAGTACTCAACCTCGGACTAGCGGGCGACAAGAGACCCAGTACTTC. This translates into CASSTQPRTSGRQETQYF.

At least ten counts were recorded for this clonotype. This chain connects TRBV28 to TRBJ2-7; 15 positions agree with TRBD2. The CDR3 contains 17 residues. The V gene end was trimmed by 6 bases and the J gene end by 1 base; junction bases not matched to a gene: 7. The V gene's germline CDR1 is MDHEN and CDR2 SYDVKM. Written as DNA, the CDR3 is TGTGCCAGCAGCCCCGGGACTAGCGGGAGGAAGTCCTACGAGCAGTACTTC. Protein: CASSPGTSGRKSYEQYF. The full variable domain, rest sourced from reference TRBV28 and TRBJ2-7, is DVKVTQSSRYLVKRTGEKVFLECVQDMDHENMFWYRQDPGLGLRLIYFSYDVKMKEKGDIPEGYSVSREKKERFSLILESASTNQTSMYLCASSPGTSGRKSYEQYFGPGTRLTVT.

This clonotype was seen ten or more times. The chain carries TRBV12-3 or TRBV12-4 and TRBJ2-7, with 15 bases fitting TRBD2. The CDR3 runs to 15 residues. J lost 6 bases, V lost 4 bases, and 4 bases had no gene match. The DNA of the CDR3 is TGTGCCAGCAGTTCCGGACTAGCGGGAGGGCCCGAGCAGTACTTC. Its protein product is CASSSGLAGGPEQYF.

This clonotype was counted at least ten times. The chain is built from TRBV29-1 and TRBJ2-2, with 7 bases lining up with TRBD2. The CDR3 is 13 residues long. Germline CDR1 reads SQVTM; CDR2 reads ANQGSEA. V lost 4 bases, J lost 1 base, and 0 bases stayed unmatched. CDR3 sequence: CSVVAGNTGELFF. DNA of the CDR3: TGCAGCGTTGTAGCGGGGAACACCGGGGAGCTGTTTTTT.

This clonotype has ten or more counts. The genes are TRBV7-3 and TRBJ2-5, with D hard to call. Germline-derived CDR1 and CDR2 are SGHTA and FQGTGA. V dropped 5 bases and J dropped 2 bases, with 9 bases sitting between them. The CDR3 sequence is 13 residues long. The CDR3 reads CASSRRFQETQYF. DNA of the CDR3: TGTGCCAGCAGCCGCAGGTTTCAAGAGACCCAGTACTTC.

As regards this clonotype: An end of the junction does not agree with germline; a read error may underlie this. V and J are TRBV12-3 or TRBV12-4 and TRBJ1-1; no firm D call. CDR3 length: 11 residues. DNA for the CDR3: TGTGCCATCAGCAGGTACACCGAAGCTTTCTTT. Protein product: CAISRYTEAFF.